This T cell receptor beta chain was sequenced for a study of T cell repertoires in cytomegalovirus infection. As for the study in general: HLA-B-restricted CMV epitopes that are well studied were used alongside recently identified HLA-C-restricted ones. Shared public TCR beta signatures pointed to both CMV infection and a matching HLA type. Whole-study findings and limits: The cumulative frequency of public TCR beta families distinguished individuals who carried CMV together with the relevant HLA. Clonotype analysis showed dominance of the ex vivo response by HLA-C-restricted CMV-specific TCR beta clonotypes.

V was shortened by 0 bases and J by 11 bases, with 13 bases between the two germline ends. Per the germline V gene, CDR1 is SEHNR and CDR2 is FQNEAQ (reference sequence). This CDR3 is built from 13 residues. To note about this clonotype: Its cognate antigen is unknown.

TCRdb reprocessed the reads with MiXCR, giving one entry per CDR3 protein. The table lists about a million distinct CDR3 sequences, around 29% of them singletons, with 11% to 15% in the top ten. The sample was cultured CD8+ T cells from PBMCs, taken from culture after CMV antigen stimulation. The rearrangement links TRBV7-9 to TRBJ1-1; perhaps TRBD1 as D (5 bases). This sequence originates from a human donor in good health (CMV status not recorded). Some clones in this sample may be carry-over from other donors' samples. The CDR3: CASSLATGREAFF. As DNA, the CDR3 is TGTGCCAGCAGCTTAGCAACTGGCAGGGAGGCTTTCTTT.